This T cell receptor beta chain is drawn from a study of blood T cell repertoires in COVID-19. Study at large: Both acute and convalescent COVID-19 samples were obtained from the United States, Italy and Spain. Sources were T cells, B-cell-depleted T cells, or PBMCs; the material itself was cDNA or gDNA.

Profiled with immunoSEQ multiplex PCR; TCRdb holds only in-frame clones, not every one. Of 120,000 to 150,000 clones in the sample, more than 75% were seen once. Germline V gene sequence: CDR1 LGHNA, CDR2 YSLEER. The length of the CDR3 is 15 residues. V was clipped by 4 bases and J by 6 bases, with 16 bases between them. This study enrolled people aged about 18 to 100 from about two dozen US geographic areas. The gene calls are TRBV4-3 and TRBJ2-4; tentatively, D is TRBD2 (5 bases). The sequenced sample was PBMCs or T cells enriched from blood (not recorded which). The TCR originated in a woman in her 30s with acute COVID-19. The CDR3 coding sequence is TGCGCCAGCAGCCGCATACTAGAGGTGGGAAACATTCAGTACTTC. As protein: CASSRILEVGNIQYF.